In this sample, the clone carrying this TCR beta chain turned up a few times. The antigen remains unidentified. The sample originates from a study of beta chain features in type 1 diabetes. Study outcomes and limitations: Shortening of TCRB CDR3s, moderate but significant, appeared in all four CD4+ subsets of Type 1 diabetes patients.

The CDR3 runs to 16 residues. V was pared by 1 base and J by 2 bases, with 6 bases of the junction left unmatched. From germline, CDR1 is SGHTA and CDR2 FQGNSA. What was sequenced were expressed TCRB transcripts, since all of the isolated RNA had been reverse transcribed. The study sequenced naive, central memory and regulatory T cell samples to an average of approximately 3.5 million reads. TCRdb's table, derived via immunoSEQ multiplex PCR, lists solely in-frame clones and lacks some. The sample has more than 100,000 clones; 16% are singletons. The TCR sequence derives from a young man with type 1 diabetes. The chain employs TRBV7-2 and TRBJ2-7; 9 bases fit TRBD1. The sequencing sample was made of central memory CD4+ T cells from blood. The CDR3, as DNA: TGTGCCAGCAGCTTAGGATCCGGGACAGGGACCTACGAGCAGTACTTC. Amino acid sequence: CASSLGSGTGTYEQYF.